This T cell receptor beta chain came from a study of blood T cells in healthy people across ages. Next came a second PCR, run for about 7 to 12 cycles, which used a sample-barcoded 5' primer along with a J-beta primer mix. TCRdb itself ran the 5' RACE reads through MiXCR, one entry per CDR3 protein. Of 1.4 million or so distinct CDR3 sequences in the sample, 42% were seen once. Germline CDR1 and CDR2: DFQATT and SNEGSKA (reference sequence). The CDR3 contains 14 residues. Trimming stripped 0 bases from V and 5 bases from J, with 11 bases between. Study-wide results and caveats: Among T cells, TCR beta diversity per million cells dropped roughly linearly as age rose.

This clonotype has ten or more counts. What it binds is unknown. The specimen sequenced was blood. The sequence was obtained from a young woman in good health. The chain recombines TRBV20-1 with TRBJ2-1; D call uncertain. Written as DNA, the CDR3 is TGCAGTGCTAGAGATTGGGTTTCCCACAATGAGCAGTTCTTC. As protein: CSARDWVSHNEQFF.